The rows below give T cell receptor beta chains drawn from one sample of a study of T cell responses to AZD1222 COVID-19 vaccine. TCRdb's copy holds only in-frame clones and misses some; the assay was immunoSEQ multiplex PCR. Of 85,000 to 100,000 clones in the sample, approximately 90% were seen once. The sequenced sample was peripheral blood, obtained on day 0 of AZD1222 vaccination. These receptors originate from an adult in good health. The CDR3 runs from the conserved cysteine through the conserved F or W. The D gene is left open where the match is weak. Clone size is shown for a subset of rows, as once, few, many or a class of expanded clone.

>NA|once|TRBV6-5|TRBJ1-6
CASSYRPPVGRSPLHF
TGTGCCAGCAGTTACAGACCGCCAGTGGGGCGATCACCCCTCCACTTT
>NA|NA|TRBV28|TRBJ1-2
CASSTDSGGDYGYTF
TGTGCCAGCAGTACAGACAGCGGGGGGGACTATGGCTACACCTTC
>TRBD1|NA|TRBV30|TRBJ1-2
CACHQGAGGYTF
TGTGCCTGCCATCAGGGGGCCGGGGGCTACACCTTC
>NA|NA|TRBV12-2|TRBJ1-5
CASRPKDRESNQPQHF
TGTGCAAGTCGCCCGAAGGACAGGGAAAGCAATCAGCCCCAGCATTTT
>NA|NA|TRBV6-6|TRBJ2-3
CASSPRGRGGTDTQYF
TGTGCCAGCAGTCCCCGAGGCAGGGGCGGCACAGATACGCAGTATTTT
>TRBD2|NA|TRBV11-2|TRBJ2-2
CASSLGGFSGRRSAGEPFF
TGTGCCAGCAGCTTAGGGGGTTTTAGCGGGCGGAGATCTGCCGGGGAGCCGTTTTTT
>NA|NA|TRBV6-5|TRBJ2-7
CASSYSTEQYF
TGTGCCAGCAGTTACTCGACCGAGCAGTACTTC
>NA|NA|TRBV6-5|TRBJ1-5
CASKVSGDSNQPQHF
TGTGCCAGCAAAGTGAGCGGGGATAGCAATCAGCCCCAGCATTTT
>NA|NA|TRBV7-2|TRBJ1-2
CASSLAGGGDYGYTF
TGTGCCAGCAGCTTAGCGGGTGGTGGGGACTATGGCTACACCTTC
>NA|NA|TRBV1|TRBJ2-5
CTSRLNRKRKTQYF
TGCACCAGCAGACTAAACCGGAAGAGGAAGACCCAGTACTTC
>NA|NA|TRBV5-1|TRBJ2-6
CASSRRTGANVLTF
TGCGCCAGCAGCCGCAGGACTGGGGCCAACGTCCTGACTTTC
>TRBD1|NA|TRBV7-9|TRBJ1-4
CASSLATGEGEKLFF
TGTGCCAGCAGCTTAGCTACAGGGGAGGGTGAAAAACTGTTTTTT
>NA|NA|TRBV5-5|TRBJ1-4
CASSTRGRNEKLFF
TGTGCCAGCAGCACCCGGGGCCGTAATGAAAAACTGTTTTTT
>NA|NA|TRBV11-2|TRBJ2-2
CASSPRATHTGELFF
TGTGCCAGCAGCCCTCGCGCCACCCACACCGGGGAGCTGTTTTTT
>NA|NA|TRBV18|TRBJ2-2
CASSPLARAGMNTGELFF
TGTGCCAGCTCACCCTTGGCAAGGGCAGGGATGAACACCGGGGAGCTGTTTTTT
>TRBD1|NA|TRBV4-1|TRBJ1-4
CASSQVATGATNEKLFF
TGCGCCAGCAGCCAAGTGGCGACAGGGGCAACTAATGAAAAACTGTTTTTT
>TRBD1|NA|TRBV5-6|TRBJ2-7
CASSPDPGQVDYEQYF
TGTGCCAGCAGCCCCGACCCGGGACAGGTAGACTACGAGCAGTACTTC
>NA|NA|TRBV19|TRBJ2-1
CASKKSLSSYNEQFF
TGTGCCAGTAAGAAGTCACTTAGCTCCTACAATGAGCAGTTCTTC
>NA|NA|TRBV30|TRBJ1-2
CAWWSLRTGPMGYTF
TGTGCCTGGTGGTCACTTCGGACGGGTCCCATGGGCTACACCTTC
>TRBD1|NA|TRBV18|TRBJ2-1
CASSSRRGQGSNEQFF
TGTGCCAGCTCTTCCCGGAGGGGACAGGGAAGCAATGAGCAGTTCTTC
>TRBD1|NA|TRBV27|TRBJ1-5
CASSTDREYQPQHF
TGTGCCAGCAGTACTGACAGGGAATATCAGCCCCAGCATTTT
>TRBD1|NA|TRBV19|TRBJ2-1
CASSHGTGRDNEQFF
TGTGCCAGTAGCCACGGGACAGGGAGGGACAATGAGCAGTTCTTC
>NA|NA|TRBV4-2|TRBJ1-2
CASSQDPARAYGYTF
TGTGCCAGCAGCCAAGATCCCGCCAGGGCCTATGGCTACACCTTC
>NA|NA|TRBV29-1|TRBJ1-2
CSVEVGYTF
TGCAGCGTTGAAGTTGGATACACCTTC
>TRBD1|NA|TRBV19|TRBJ1-6
CASSSTGGYYNSPLHF
TGTGCCAGTAGTTCGACAGGGGGCTATTATAATTCACCCCTCCACTTT
>NA|NA|TRBV4-1|TRBJ1-2
CASSQANTGVYGYTF
TGCGCCAGCAGCCAAGCAAACACTGGCGTCTATGGCTACACCTTC
>NA|NA|TRBV10-3|TRBJ1-1
CAISESNAVNTEAFF
TGTGCCATCAGTGAGTCGAACGCGGTGAACACTGAAGCTTTCTTT
>TRBD1|NA|TRBV20-1|TRBJ1-2
CSARATGDTF
TGCAGTGCTAGAGCGACAGGGGACACCTTC
>NA|few|TRBV10-3|TRBJ2-1
CAIRLDSYYNEQFF
TGTGCCATCAGGCTGGACAGCTACTACAATGAGCAGTTCTTC
>NA|NA|TRBV7-2|TRBJ1-1
CASSLTEGTEAFF
TGTGCCAGCAGCTTAACGGAGGGGACTGAAGCTTTCTTT
>NA|NA|TRBV12-3/TRBV12-4|TRBJ2-7
CASSVDREGEQYF
TGTGCCAGCAGCGTAGACAGGGAGGGCGAGCAGTACTTC
>NA|few|TRBV10-1|TRBJ2-1
CASSSTSGAYNEQFF
TGCGCCAGCAGCTCCACTAGTGGGGCCTACAATGAGCAGTTCTTC
>TRBD1|NA|TRBV5-1|TRBJ2-3
CASSAGTGGPDTQYF
TGCGCCAGCAGCGCCGGGACAGGGGGCCCGGATACGCAGTATTTT
>TRBD1|few|TRBV11-2|TRBJ1-4
CASSLRQGGIEKLFF
TGTGCCAGCAGCCTAAGACAGGGAGGAATTGAAAAACTGTTTTTT
>TRBD1|NA|TRBV11-2|TRBJ2-7
CASSISGTAHEQYF
TGTGCCAGCAGCATCTCCGGGACAGCCCACGAGCAGTACTTC
>TRBD1|once|TRBV19|TRBJ2-5
CASSTQGWETQYF
TGTGCCAGTAGTACACAGGGGTGGGAGACCCAGTACTTC
>TRBD2|NA|TRBV14|TRBJ2-1
CASSHAGTSFEEQFF
TGTGCCAGCAGCCACGCCGGGACTAGCTTCGAGGAGCAGTTCTTC
>NA|NA|TRBV3-1/TRBV3-2|TRBJ2-7
CASSRAGGYEQYF
TGTGCCAGCAGCCGCGCAGGGGGGTACGAGCAGTACTTC
>NA|NA|TRBV20-1|TRBJ1-5
CSASPWQGRNSNQPQHF
TGCAGTGCTAGTCCCTGGCAGGGGAGAAATAGCAATCAGCCCCAGCATTTT
>NA|NA|TRBV7-9|TRBJ1-2
CASSSGRGYGYTF
TGTGCCAGCAGCTCCGGACGGGGCTATGGCTACACCTTC
>TRBD1|NA|TRBV6-5|TRBJ1-1
CATEGAWGTEAFF
TGTGCCACAGAGGGGGCATGGGGCACTGAAGCTTTCTTT
>NA|NA|TRBV21-1|TRBJ1-4
CASSRRTGGLATNEKLFF
TGTGCCAGCAGCAGAAGGACAGGGGGCTTGGCAACTAATGAAAAACTGTTTTTT
>NA|NA|TRBV7-8|TRBJ1-1
CASSRGIGSEAFF
TGTGCCAGCAGCCGGGGTATCGGGTCTGAAGCTTTCTTT
>NA|few|TRBV5-8|TRBJ1-4
CASSLYGGGSELFF
TGTGCCAGCAGCTTGTACGGGGGAGGTTCGGAACTGTTTTTT
>NA|NA|TRBV3-1/TRBV3-2|TRBJ2-5
CASSPRRIGAVETQYF
TGTGCCAGCAGCCCCCGGCGAATAGGGGCCGTCGAGACCCAGTACTTC
>TRBD2|NA|TRBV5-1|TRBJ2-3
CASSGERGNTDTQYF
TGCGCCAGCAGCGGGGAGCGGGGTAACACAGATACGCAGTATTTT
>TRBD1|once|TRBV5-1|TRBJ1-4
CASSGTVDEKLFF
TGCGCCAGCAGCGGGACAGTGGACGAAAAACTGTTTTTT
>TRBD2|NA|TRBV28|TRBJ2-5
CASSRPGGGQETQYF
TGTGCCAGCAGCAGACCCGGGGGAGGGCAAGAGACCCAGTACTTC
>TRBD1|NA|TRBV19|TRBJ1-5
CASSIGTGGNQPQHF
TGTGCCAGTAGTATAGGAACAGGGGGTAATCAGCCCCAGCATTTT
>TRBD2|once|TRBV5-1|TRBJ2-5
CASSGERGPQETQYF
TGCGCCAGCAGCGGGGAGCGGGGTCCTCAAGAGACCCAGTACTTC
>TRBD1|NA|TRBV11-3|TRBJ2-7
CASSLSGTAYEQYF
TGTGCCAGCAGCTTATCCGGGACAGCCTACGAGCAGTACTTC